A selection of T cell receptor beta chains follows, all from one sample in a study of beta chain features in type 1 diabetes. Produced via immunoSEQ multiplex PCR; TCRdb's table is partial and in-frame only. This table holds approximately 100,000 clones, 28% found once. Sequencing was performed on central memory CD4+ T cells from blood. These receptors originate from a woman under 30 with type 1 diabetes. Each CDR3 is given with its conserved first and last residue. The D gene is left open where the match is weak. For some rows the clone size is stated as once, few or many, or as a class when expanded; others skip it.

CDR3,DNA,J,V,size,D
CASSDSGSVAKNIQYF,TGTGCCAGCAGCGATAGCGGGAGCGTAGCCAAAAACATTCAGTACTTC,TRBJ2-4,TRBV7-2,few,TRBD2
CASSLRDRGRTDTQYF,TGTGCCAGCAGCTTAAGGGACAGGGGTCGTACAGATACGCAGTATTTT,TRBJ2-3,TRBV7-2,.,TRBD1
CSVEGAGDEQFF,TGCAGCGTTGAAGGAGCGGGCGATGAGCAGTTCTTC,TRBJ2-1,TRBV29-1,.,.
CASSRQVAKETQYF,TGTGCCAGCAGCAGACAGGTTGCCAAAGAGACCCAGTACTTC,TRBJ2-5,TRBV9,.,.
CASSEEFAGFYGYTF,TGTGCCAGCAGTGAAGAGTTTGCAGGCTTCTATGGCTACACCTTC,TRBJ1-2,TRBV6-1,few,.
CAWRGTNNNEQFF,TGTGCCTGGAGGGGGACAAACAACAATGAGCAGTTCTTC,TRBJ2-1,TRBV30,few,.
CASSSIGQEETQYF,TGTGCCAGCAGCTCCATCGGACAGGAAGAGACCCAGTACTTC,TRBJ2-5,TRBV7-2,few,TRBD1
CASSPGKGQDLAGDRTDTQYF,TGTGCCAGCTCACCTGGAAAGGGACAGGATCTAGCGGGAGACCGCACAGATACGCAGTATTTT,TRBJ2-3,TRBV18,.,TRBD2
CASSQTGGRDEQYF,TGTGCCAGCAGTCAAACAGGGGGCCGAGACGAGCAGTACTTC,TRBJ2-7,TRBV7-3,few,TRBD1
CASSSFPPGQGIGELFF,TGCGCCAGCAGCTCTTTCCCACCGGGACAGGGAATCGGGGAGCTGTTTTTT,TRBJ2-2,TRBV5-1,few,TRBD1
CASSLLQGRQETQYF,TGTGCCAGCAGCTTACTGCAGGGGCGCCAAGAGACCCAGTACTTC,TRBJ2-5,TRBV7-3,.,.
CASVDRPLLEAFF,TGTGCCAGCGTAGACAGACCTTTACTCGAAGCTTTCTTT,TRBJ1-1,TRBV28,few,.
CASSLSGSEGDAQYF,TGTGCCAGCAGCCTTAGCGGGAGTGAGGGAGATGCGCAGTATTTT,TRBJ2-3,TRBV11-2,.,TRBD2
CASSLDRGYEQFF,TGTGCCAGCAGTTTGGACAGGGGCTATGAGCAGTTCTTC,TRBJ2-1,TRBV5-4,.,TRBD1
CAWADSGSGTQYF,TGTGCCTGGGCTGATAGCGGGAGCGGGACCCAGTACTTC,TRBJ2-5,TRBV30,.,TRBD2
CASSQAWGGTQYEQYF,TGTGCCAGCAGCCAAGCCTGGGGGGGGACTCAGTACGAGCAGTACTTC,TRBJ2-7,TRBV4-2,few,TRBD2
CATSHRANYGYTF,TGTGCCACCAGCCACAGGGCAAACTATGGCTACACCTTC,TRBJ1-2,TRBV15,.,.
CASSQEASGPYEQYF,TGTGCCAGCAGCCAAGAGGCTAGCGGCCCGTACGAGCAGTACTTC,TRBJ2-7,TRBV4-2,.,TRBD2
CASSKARGTGRIYQPQHF,TGTGCCAGCAGCAAAGCGCGGGGGACAGGCCGCATTTATCAGCCCCAGCATTTT,TRBJ1-5,TRBV21-1,.,.
CASSIAVARRDEQFF,TGTGCCAGTAGTATAGCTGTAGCCCGTCGGGATGAGCAGTTCTTC,TRBJ2-1,TRBV19,few,.
CASRLWGQGVRGTGELFF,TGTGCCAGCAGGTTATGGGGACAGGGGGTTCGAGGGACCGGGGAGCTGTTTTTT,TRBJ2-2,TRBV11-2,few,TRBD1
CASSPAGTAIVADTQYF,TGTGCCAGCTCACCTGCCGGGACAGCTATAGTAGCTGATACGCAGTATTTT,TRBJ2-3,TRBV18,few,TRBD1
CASSQETGGTDTQYF,TGTGCCAGCAGCCAAGAAACAGGGGGGACAGATACGCAGTATTTT,TRBJ2-3,TRBV4-2,.,TRBD1
CASSLSLAGGPLFSYEQYF,TGTGCCAGCAGTTTGTCCCTAGCGGGAGGGCCCCTTTTTTCCTACGAGCAGTACTTC,TRBJ2-7,TRBV28,few,TRBD2
CASSLTSGSVEQFF,TGTGCCAGCAGTTTAACTAGCGGGAGTGTTGAGCAGTTCTTC,TRBJ2-1,TRBV28,.,TRBD2
CASSRTKVVAGGQFF,TGTGCCAGCAGCCGGACGAAGGTAGTCGCGGGAGGGCAGTTCTTC,TRBJ2-1,TRBV4-2,.,TRBD2
CASSLEGSLADYGYTF,TGTGCCAGCAGCTTAGAGGGCAGTTTAGCGGACTATGGCTACACCTTC,TRBJ1-2,TRBV7-2,few,.
CASSLGDRANTGELFF,TGCGCCAGCAGCCTTGGGGACAGGGCGAACACCGGGGAGCTGTTTTTT,TRBJ2-2,TRBV4-3,.,TRBD1
CASSSSSVTYNEQFF,TGTGCCAGCAGCTCGTCTAGCGTGACCTACAATGAGCAGTTCTTC,TRBJ2-1,TRBV7-2,.,.
CASSLGRTGELFF,TGTGCCAGCAGCTTAGGGCGGACCGGGGAGCTGTTTTTT,TRBJ2-2,TRBV11-3,.,.
CASRSRDYGYTF,TGTGCTAGCCGGAGCCGTGACTATGGCTACACCTTC,TRBJ1-2,TRBV12-5,.,.
CASSLRTSLIQETQYF,TGCGCCAGCAGCTTAAGGACTAGCCTAATCCAAGAGACCCAGTACTTC,TRBJ2-5,TRBV4-1,.,TRBD2
CASSLVGGGNTEAFF,TGTGCCAGCAGCTTAGTAGGGGGCGGGAACACTGAAGCTTTCTTT,TRBJ1-1,TRBV7-2,.,TRBD1
CASSQDWGLAGEETQYF,TGTGCCAGCAGCCAAGATTGGGGACTAGCGGGAGAAGAGACCCAGTACTTC,TRBJ2-5,TRBV4-2,few,TRBD2
CASSLVAGGKDTQYF,TGTGCCAGCAGCTTAGTTGCGGGAGGGAAAGATACGCAGTATTTT,TRBJ2-3,TRBV7-2,.,TRBD2
CASSYENYGYTF,TGTGCCAGCAGCTACGAGAACTATGGCTACACCTTC,TRBJ1-2,TRBV5-6,many,.
CASSLTGNTEAFF,TGTGCCAGCAGCTTGACAGGGAACACTGAAGCTTTCTTT,TRBJ1-1,TRBV7-2,many,.
CASQDRALYGYTF,TGCGCCAGCCAGGACAGGGCCTTATATGGCTACACCTTC,TRBJ1-2,TRBV10-1,.,TRBD1
CAWTGGYNEQFF,TGTGCCTGGACCGGGGGCTACAATGAGCAGTTCTTC,TRBJ2-1,TRBV30,few,.
CASRLQGQSGYTF,TGTGCCAGCAGGCTACAGGGGCAAAGTGGCTACACCTTC,TRBJ1-2,TRBV28,few,TRBD1
CSVVTSSYNEQFF,TGCAGCGTTGTCACTAGCTCCTACAATGAGCAGTTCTTC,TRBJ2-1,TRBV29-1,few,.
CASSLGIAVRPDTQYF,TGTGCCAGCAGCTTGGGTATAGCGGTTAGACCAGATACGCAGTATTTT,TRBJ2-3,TRBV5-4,few,.
CAISEGGLEYGYTF,TGTGCCATCAGTGAGGGGGGACTGGAATATGGCTACACCTTC,TRBJ1-2,TRBV10-3,.,.
CASSFKQTANTEAFF,TGTGCCAGCAGCTTTAAGCAGACAGCGAACACTGAAGCTTTCTTT,TRBJ1-1,TRBV7-2,few,.
CASSFRDTYEQYF,TGTGCCAGCAGCTTCCGGGACACCTACGAGCAGTACTTC,TRBJ2-7,TRBV2,few,.
CASSIDRQYGYTF,TGTGCCAGTAGTATAGATCGACAGTATGGCTACACCTTC,TRBJ1-2,TRBV19,few,.
CASSAESWGVETQYF,TGTGCCAGCAGTGCAGAGTCTTGGGGAGTCGAGACCCAGTACTTC,TRBJ2-5,TRBV25-1,few,.
CASSLQAPLLGANVLTF,TGTGCCAGCAGCTTGCAAGCTCCCCTCCTTGGGGCCAACGTCCTGACTTTC,TRBJ2-6,TRBV5-6,few,.
CASSFEYTAGVADTQYF,TGTGCCAGCAGCTTCGAATACACAGCGGGAGTAGCAGATACGCAGTATTTT,TRBJ2-3,TRBV5-5,.,TRBD2
CASRSTGGTEAFF,TGTGCCAGCAGGTCGACAGGGGGCACTGAAGCTTTCTTT,TRBJ1-1,TRBV27,few,TRBD1
CASSLAGQPYEKLFF,TGTGCCAGCAGCTTAGCGGGACAGCCTTATGAAAAACTGTTTTTT,TRBJ1-4,TRBV7-2,few,TRBD1
CASSLWAGDNTGELFF,TGTGCCAGCAGCTTGTGGGCAGGGGACAACACCGGGGAGCTGTTTTTT,TRBJ2-2,TRBV5-4,.,.
CASSFGSSADTQYF,TGTGCCAGCAGTTTCGGGAGCTCGGCAGATACGCAGTATTTT,TRBJ2-3,TRBV27,.,.
CASSPRVGGAYNEQFF,TGTGCCAGCAGCCCCCGGGTGGGGGGAGCCTACAATGAGCAGTTCTTC,TRBJ2-1,TRBV9,.,.
CAWSYGLAGDKFF,TGTGCCTGGAGTTATGGACTAGCGGGAGACAAGTTCTTC,TRBJ2-1,TRBV30,few,TRBD2